A single sample is the source of the 2 T cell receptor beta chains below, sequenced in a study of CD8 T cells in ankylosing spondylitis. MiXCR, run by TCRdb on the 5' RACE reads, gives a single entry per CDR3 protein. This sample has more than 150,000 distinct CDR3 sequences, with roughly 12% found just once. Sequencing used blood, either unsorted or a sorted T cell fraction (not recorded which). The receptors shown here come from a male donor with ankylosing spondylitis or in good health (not recorded which).

The genes are TRBV7-9 and TRBJ2-1, with D perhaps TRBD1 (6 bases). In germline, CDR1 is SEHNR, CDR2 FQNEAQ (reference sequence). Deletions cut 5 bases from V and 7 bases from J, with 18 bases between. There are 15 residues in the CDR3. CDR3 sequence (DNA): TGTGCCAGCAGCGCGCCCGGACAGTCTGGGAATGAGCAGTTCTTC. Encoded protein: CASSAPGQSGNEQFF.

At least ten counts were recorded for this clonotype. The chain couples TRBV5-1 to TRBJ1-1; D might be TRBD1 (6 bases). The germline V and J ends were trimmed by 0 bases and 8 bases, with 8 bases remaining between them. The CDR3 extends over 12 amino acids. Germline V lookup: CDR1 SGHRS, CDR2 YFSETQ. The CDR3 spells CASSLDGTEAFF. CDR3 bases: TGCGCCAGCAGCTTGGATGGGACAGAAGCTTTCTTT. Full variable domain (missing parts from reference TRBV5-1 and TRBJ1-1): KAGVTQTPRYLIKTRGQQVTLSCSPISGHRSVSWYQQTPGQGLQFLFEYFSETQRNKGNFPGRFSGRQFSNSRSEMNVSTLELGDSALYLCASSLDGTEAFFGQGTRLTVV.